This entry lists 23 T cell receptor beta chains sequenced from one sample in a study of T cells after yellow fever vaccination. TCRdb itself ran the 5' RACE reads through MiXCR, one entry per CDR3 protein. Here the sample spans about 26,000 distinct CDR3 sequences, over 3.5% being singletons. The specimen comprised PBMCs, either bulk or a sorted T-cell subset (CD4+, CD8+, memory, or dextramer-sorted; not recorded which), sampled on the day of the yellow fever booster vaccination. These receptors were collected from a man between 18 and 35 years old who received the YFV17D yellow fever vaccine.

This clonotype has at least ten counts. V usage is TRBV5-1 and J usage is TRBJ1-4; TRBD1 aligns across 8 bases. The CDR3 covers 14 residues. The ends lost 0 bases at V and 7 bases at J; junction bases unmatched: 2. In germline, CDR1 is SGHRS, CDR2 YFSETQ. The CDR3, as DNA: TGCGCCAGCAGCTTGGGACAGGGGAGTGAAAAACTGTTTTTT. Its translation is CASSLGQGSEKLFF.

This clonotype was seen at least ten times. V and J are TRBV7-2 and TRBJ2-7, with 9 positions matching TRBD2. V trimming: 1 base; J trimming: 6 bases; junction bases outside the gene matches: 7. The V gene's germline CDR1 is SGHTA and CDR2 FQGNSA. The CDR3 covers 15 residues. In DNA, the CDR3 is TGTGCCAGCAGCTTAGTAGGCGGGGGGGGTGTCGAGCAGTACGTC. As protein: CASSLVGGGGVEQYV.

In its sample, this clonotype is medium-sized. V usage is TRBV6-4 and J usage is TRBJ2-2, with D tentatively TRBD1 (5 bases). The CDR3 is made up of 15 amino acids. Trimming took 0 bases from V and 1 from J, leaving 6 bases between them. Germline CDR1 and CDR2: MRHNA and SNTAGT. The DNA for the CDR3 is TGTGCCAGCAGTGACTCAGGGGAGAACACCGGGGAGCTGTTTTTT. Protein: CASSDSGENTGELFF.

The chain recombines TRBV20-1 with TRBJ2-2; D is unresolved. The V end lost 2 bases, the J end lost 4 bases, and 8 bases lay between the germline ends. CDR1 and CDR2 (germline): DFQATT, SNEGSKA (reference sequence). The CDR3 covers 13 residues. The CDR3 bases are TGCAGTGCTAGAAATCTAGGCACCGGGGAGCTGTTTTTT. Amino acid sequence: CSARNLGTGELFF.

A few counts support this clonotype. For the CDR3, the DNA is TGTGCCAGCAGCCATCCGGATTCACCCCTCCACTTT. It yields the protein CASSHPDSPLHF. The genes are TRBV5-4 and TRBJ1-6; no definite D call. The V and J ends lost 4 bases and 8 bases respectively, with 7 bases between them. Germline values: CDR1 SGHNT, CDR2 YYREEE (reference sequence). The CDR3 loop spans 12 amino acids.

This clonotype was counted many times. This rearrangement joins TRBV5-8 to TRBJ1-6, with no clear D. This CDR3 comprises 11 residues. V was pared by 5 bases and J by 18 bases, with 15 bases between. CDR1 and CDR2 (germline): SGHTS, YDEGEE. CDR3 sequence: CASSPAWPYHF. DNA of the CDR3: TGTGCCAGCAGTCCAGCCTGGCCCTACCACTTT.

This clonotype was picked up many times. The V gene is TRBV18, the J gene TRBJ2-6, with D hard to call. Deletions cut 3 bases from V and 0 bases from J, with 6 bases between. This CDR3 has 15 amino acids. Germline lookup yields CDR1 KGHSH and CDR2 LQKENI. The CDR3 DNA sequence: TGTGCCAGCTCACCCAAGGCCTCTGGGGCCAACGTCCTGACTTTC. Its protein is CASSPKASGANVLTF.

This clonotype was counted at least ten times. Germline is not matched at one junction end, which may reflect a read error. The chain joins TRBV29-1 to TRBJ2-7, with 9 positions matching TRBD1. The CDR3 runs 14 residues. CDR1 is SQVTM, CDR2 ANQGSEA, per germline. This CDR3 reads CSVEGTGRSYEQYF. CDR3 in DNA: TGCAGCGTCGAAGGGACAGGGCGATCCTACGAGCAGTACTTC.

This clonotype was seen a handful of times. The chain recombines TRBV10-3 with TRBJ2-5; 11 bases match TRBD2. Per the germline V gene, CDR1 is ENHRY and CDR2 is SYGVKD. J gave up 2 bases and V 1 base, and 3 bases lay outside the gene matches. This CDR3 comprises 16 residues. The DNA of the CDR3 is TGTGCCATCAGTGAGTGGCTAGCGGGGGGACAAGAGACCCAGTACTTC. Its protein product is CAISEWLAGGQETQYF.

This clonotype appeared many times. The chain has TRBV20-1 and TRBJ2-4; D not resolved. The V end was cut by 5 bases, the J end by 3 bases, with 11 bases between. The germline V gene has CDR1 DFQATT and CDR2 SNEGSKA (reference sequence). This CDR3 has 13 amino acids. The CDR3 sequence is CSAGWTGKNIQYF. CDR3 DNA sequence: TGCAGTGCTGGATGGACGGGCAAAAACATTCAGTACTTC.

This clonotype showed up many times. The gene calls are TRBV12-3 or TRBV12-4 and TRBJ2-5, with D perhaps TRBD1 (6 bases). V was pared by 5 bases and J by 2 bases, with 15 bases between. CDR3 length: 15 residues. The CDR3: CASSNGRGWQETQYF. CDR3 nucleotides: TGTGCCAGCAGTAATGGCAGGGGATGGCAAGAGACCCAGTACTTC.

This clonotype was seen repeatedly, ten times or more. V usage is TRBV18 and J usage is TRBJ2-5; D is uncertain. Germline V lookup: CDR1 KGHSH, CDR2 LQKENI. The germline V and J ends were trimmed by 2 bases and 3 bases, with 19 bases remaining between them. The CDR3 extends over 17 amino acids. The CDR3 spells CASSPRKNRPYEETQYF. Written as DNA, the CDR3 is TGTGCCAGCTCACCAAGGAAAAATCGACCATACGAAGAGACCCAGTACTTC.

This clonotype has just a few counts. The V gene is TRBV28, the J gene TRBJ2-3; tentative D call: TRBD1 (6 bases). CDR1 and CDR2 from the germline V gene are MDHEN and SYDVKM. This CDR3 contains 17 residues. With 7 bases removed from V and 0 bases from J, the gap between germline ends came to 20 bases. CDR3 in DNA: TGTGCCAGCACCCCAACTCGATCCGGACAGAGCACAGATACGCAGTATTTT. As protein: CASTPTRSGQSTDTQYF.

This clonotype was seen repeatedly, ten times or more. The chain uses TRBV5-1 and TRBJ1-2; a possible D gene is TRBD1 (5 bases). Per germline, CDR1 SGHRS and CDR2 YFSETQ. This CDR3 spans 15 amino acids. Trimming removed 2 bases from V and 5 bases from J, with 16 bases in between. The CDR3 coding sequence is TGCGCCAGCAGCTTTGGGATCATCAGGGATTATGGCTACACCTTC. It specifies CASSFGIIRDYGYTF.

This clonotype was counted at least ten times. The chain couples TRBV9 to TRBJ2-1; D is possibly TRBD2 (6 bases). The CDR3 contains 16 residues. V was clipped by 0 bases and J by 6 bases, with 16 bases between them. Germline V gives CDR1 SGDLS, CDR2 YYNGEE. The CDR3 loop is CASSVAQGGFRNEQFF. In DNA, the CDR3 is TGTGCCAGCAGCGTAGCTCAGGGAGGTTTTCGCAATGAGCAGTTCTTC.

This clonotype was seen ten or more times. The V and J genes are TRBV2 and TRBJ1-4; D might be TRBD1 (6 bases). Trimming left V 4 bases short and J 6 bases short, with 6 bases between. Germline V gives CDR1 SNHLY, CDR2 FYNNEI. The CDR3 is made up of 12 amino acids. The CDR3 protein is CASSGTDEKLFF. DNA for the CDR3: TGTGCCAGCAGTGGGACAGATGAAAAACTGTTTTTT.

As for this clonotype: A much larger clone lies a single base off, so this may be a read error. This chain connects TRBV20-1 to TRBJ2-7; D ambiguous. Germline V gives CDR1 DFQATT, CDR2 SNEGSKA (reference sequence). The CDR3 is 13 residues long. V lost 4 bases and J 4 bases, leaving 14 bases between the germline ends. CDR3 DNA: TGCAGTGCTATTCTATCGAATCGGTACGAGCAGTACTTC. Protein: CSAILSNRYEQYF.

The table lists this clonotype with a few counts. The chain has TRBV5-4 and TRBJ2-3; 7 nucleotides match TRBD1. There are 14 residues in the CDR3. The J segment lost 3 bases and the V segment lost 3 bases, leaving 4 bases of the junction unmatched. Germline V gene sequence: CDR1 SGHNT, CDR2 YYREEE (reference sequence). CDR3 DNA sequence: TGTGCCAGCAGCTACGGGACAGCAACAGATACGCAGTATTTT. It yields the protein CASSYGTATDTQYF.

This clonotype was observed a handful of times. The rearrangement joins TRBV7-9 to TRBJ2-2; TRBD1 aligns across 10 bases. After removal of 5 bases from V and 4 bases from J, the junction contained 4 bases not matched to a gene. The CDR3 runs 15 residues. Germline V gene sequence: CDR1 SEHNR, CDR2 FQNEAQ (reference sequence). The CDR3 DNA sequence: TGTGCCAGCAGCACGACAGGGGGCCGCACCGGGGAGCTGTTTTTT. This encodes CASSTTGGRTGELFF.

V is TRBV18 and J is TRBJ1-4; TRBD1 matches at 7 bases. V gave up 0 bases and J gave up 4 bases; unmatched junction bases: 2. CDR3 length: 15 residues. CDR1 KGHSH and CDR2 LQKENI come from the germline V gene. CDR3 nucleotide sequence: TGTGCCAGCTCACCACCGGGACAGTATAATGAAAAACTGTTTTTT. It codes for CASSPPGQYNEKLFF.

At least ten counts were recorded for this clonotype. V gene TRBV7-9 combines with J gene TRBJ1-2, with 11 bases identical to TRBD1. This CDR3 comprises 15 residues. After removal of 5 bases from V and 7 bases from J, the junction contained 9 bases not matched to a gene. Per germline, CDR1 SEHNR and CDR2 FQNEAQ (reference sequence). CDR3 sequence (DNA): TGTGCCAGCAGCCCAAGTGGACAGGGGGCGAGTGGCTACACCTTC. This translates into CASSPSGQGASGYTF. Combining the CDR3 with reference TRBV7-9 and TRBJ1-2 gives the whole variable domain DTGVSQNPRHKITKRGQNVTFRCDPISEHNRLYWYRQTLGQGPEFLTYFQNEAQLEKSRLLSDRFSAERPKGSFSTLEIQRTEQGDSAMYLCASSPSGQGASGYTFGSGTRLTVV.

This clonotype was observed many times. The gene calls are TRBV5-1 and TRBJ1-4, with D unresolved. Trimming cost V 0 bases and J 7 bases, with 16 bases left between them. CDR1 is SGHRS, CDR2 YFSETQ, per germline. The CDR3 spans 16 residues. This CDR3 reads CASSLAVGDSGEKLFF. Written as DNA, the CDR3 is TGCGCCAGCAGCTTGGCCGTCGGGGATAGTGGTGAAAAACTGTTTTTT.

At least ten counts were recorded for this clonotype. The CDR3 sequence is CASSSFQYGSGANVLTF. DNA of the CDR3: TGTGCCAGCAGCTCCTTCCAGTACGGCTCTGGGGCCAACGTCCTGACTTTC. The chain recombines TRBV11-1 with TRBJ2-6, with unresolved D. Germline lookup yields CDR1 SGHAT and CDR2 FQDESV (reference sequence). The CDR3 has 17 residues. V was shortened by 4 bases and J by 0 bases, with 13 bases between the two germline ends.